The T cell receptor beta chain described here comes from a study of blood T cell repertoires in COVID-19. Some clones are missing from TCRdb's copy, which holds only in-frame ones; the method was immunoSEQ multiplex PCR. The sample lists about 250,000 clones; more than 70% were seen once. The V end was cut by 5 bases, the J end by 4 bases, with 17 bases between. CDR3 size: 15 residues. Germline CDR1 SGHNT, CDR2 YENEEA. The chain combines TRBV11-3 with TRBJ2-5, with a weak D call TRBD1 (6 bases). Material: peripheral blood. This clonotype was sampled from a middle-aged man with active or convalescent COVID-19. The CDR3 DNA is TGTGCCAGCAGCAACCGGGACACCCTTGGAGAGACCCAGTACTTC. Amino acid sequence: CASSNRDTLGETQYF. Drawing the rest from reference TRBV11-3 and TRBJ2-5, the complete variable domain is EAGVVQSPRYKIIEKKQPVAFWCNPISGHNTLYWYLQNLGQGPELLIRYENEEAVDDSQLPKDRFSAERLKGVDSTLKIQPAELGDSAVYLCASSNRDTLGETQYFGPGTRLLVL.